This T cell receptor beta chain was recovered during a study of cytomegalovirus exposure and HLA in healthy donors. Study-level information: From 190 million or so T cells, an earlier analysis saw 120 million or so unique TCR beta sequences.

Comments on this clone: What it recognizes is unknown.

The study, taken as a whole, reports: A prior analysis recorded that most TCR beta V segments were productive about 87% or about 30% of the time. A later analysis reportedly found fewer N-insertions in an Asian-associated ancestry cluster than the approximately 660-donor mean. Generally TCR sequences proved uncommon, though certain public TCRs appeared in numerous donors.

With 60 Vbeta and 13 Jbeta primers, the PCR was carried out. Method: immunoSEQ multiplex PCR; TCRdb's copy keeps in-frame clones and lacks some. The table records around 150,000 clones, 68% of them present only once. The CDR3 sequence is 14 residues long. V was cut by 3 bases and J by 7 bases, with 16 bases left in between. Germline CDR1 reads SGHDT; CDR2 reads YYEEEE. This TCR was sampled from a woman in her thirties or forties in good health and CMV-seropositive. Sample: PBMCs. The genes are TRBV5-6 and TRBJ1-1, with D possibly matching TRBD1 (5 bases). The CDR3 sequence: CASSSQGPILEAFF. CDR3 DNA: TGTGCCAGCAGCTCGCAGGGCCCGATACTTGAAGCTTTCTTT.